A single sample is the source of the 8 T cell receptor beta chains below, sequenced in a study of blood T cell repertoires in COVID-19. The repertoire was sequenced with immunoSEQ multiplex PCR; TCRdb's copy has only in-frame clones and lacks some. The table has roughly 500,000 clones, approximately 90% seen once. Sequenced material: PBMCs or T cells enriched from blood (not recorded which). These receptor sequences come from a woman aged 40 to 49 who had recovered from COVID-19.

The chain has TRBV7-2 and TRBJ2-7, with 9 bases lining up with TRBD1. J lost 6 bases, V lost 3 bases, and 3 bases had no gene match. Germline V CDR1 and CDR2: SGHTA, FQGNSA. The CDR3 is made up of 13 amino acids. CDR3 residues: CASSLGQGFEQYF. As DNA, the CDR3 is TGTGCCAGCAGCTTGGGACAGGGTTTCGAGCAGTACTTC.

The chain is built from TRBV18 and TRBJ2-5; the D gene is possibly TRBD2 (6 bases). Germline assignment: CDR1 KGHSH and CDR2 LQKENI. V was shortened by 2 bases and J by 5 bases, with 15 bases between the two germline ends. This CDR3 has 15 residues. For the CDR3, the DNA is TGTGCCAGCTCACCAGCGGAGGGGATAGGGGAGACCCAGTACTTC. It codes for CASSPAEGIGETQYF. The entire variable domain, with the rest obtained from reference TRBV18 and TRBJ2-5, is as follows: NAGVMQNPRHLVRRRGQEARLRCSPMKGHSHVYWYRQLPEEGLKFMVYLQKENIIDESGMPKERFSAEFPKEGPSILRIQQVVRGDSAAYFCASSPAEGIGETQYFGPGTRLLVL.

CDR3 sequence reads: CATSSSAGVPETQYF. The CDR3 DNA is TGTGCCACCAGCAGTTCTGCGGGAGTCCCAGAGACCCAGTACTTC. The chain couples TRBV15 to TRBJ2-5, with 7 bases identical to TRBD2. Germline loops: CDR1 LNHNV, CDR2 YYDKDF (reference sequence). With V trimmed by 3 bases and J by 4 bases, 8 bases remained unmatched. The CDR3 extends over 15 amino acids.

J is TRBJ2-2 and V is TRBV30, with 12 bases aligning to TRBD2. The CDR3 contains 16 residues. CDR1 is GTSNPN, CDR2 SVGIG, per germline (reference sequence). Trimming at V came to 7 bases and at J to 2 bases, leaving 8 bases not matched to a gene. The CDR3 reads CALTSGSMGNTGELFF. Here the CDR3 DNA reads TGTGCCTTGACTAGCGGGAGTATGGGTAACACCGGGGAGCTGTTTTTT. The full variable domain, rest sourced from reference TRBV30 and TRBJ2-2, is SQTIHQWPATLVQPVGSPLSLECTVEGTSNPNLYWYRQAAGRGLQLLFYSVGIGQISSEVPQNLSASRPQDRQFILSSKKLLLSDSGFYLCALTSGSMGNTGELFFGEGSRLTVL.

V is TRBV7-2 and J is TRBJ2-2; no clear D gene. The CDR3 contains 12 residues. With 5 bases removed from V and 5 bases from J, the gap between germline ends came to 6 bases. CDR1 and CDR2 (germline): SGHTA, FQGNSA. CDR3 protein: CASSRVTGELFF. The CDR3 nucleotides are TGTGCCAGCAGCCGAGTTACCGGGGAGCTGTTTTTT.

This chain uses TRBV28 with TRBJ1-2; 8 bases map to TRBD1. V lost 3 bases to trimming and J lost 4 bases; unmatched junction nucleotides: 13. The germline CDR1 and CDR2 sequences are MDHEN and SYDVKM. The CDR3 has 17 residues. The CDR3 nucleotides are TGTGCCAGCAGTTTTCCAGCGGGCGACAGGGGAGGCTATGGCTACACCTTC. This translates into CASSFPAGDRGGYGYTF.

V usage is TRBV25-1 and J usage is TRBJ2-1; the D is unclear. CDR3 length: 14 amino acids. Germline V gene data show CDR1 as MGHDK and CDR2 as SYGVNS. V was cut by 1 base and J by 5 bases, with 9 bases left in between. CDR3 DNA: TGTGCCAGCAGTGAATGGTGGCAAAACAATGAGCAGTTCTTC. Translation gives CASSEWWQNNEQFF.

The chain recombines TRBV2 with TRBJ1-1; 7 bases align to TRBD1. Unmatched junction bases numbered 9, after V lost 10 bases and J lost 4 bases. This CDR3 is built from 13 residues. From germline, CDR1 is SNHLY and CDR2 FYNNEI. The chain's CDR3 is CATDRGQSTEAFF. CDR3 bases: TGTGCCACCGACCGGGGACAGAGCACTGAAGCTTTCTTT.